This TCR beta chain is drawn from a study of blood T cells in healthy people across ages. General study results and limits: Long-lived and aged donors differed, with more naive CD4+ cells and higher diversity in the long-lived. Lack of knowledge of donor CMV status possibly confounded expanded clonotype changes.

Trimming stripped 1 base from V and 7 bases from J, with 8 bases between. The CDR3 runs to 12 residues. Germline CDR1 reads MNHEY; CDR2 reads SVGEGT. As to this clonotype: Its antigen is undetermined.

Per sample, a minimum of 6 million PBMCs were isolated. The second PCR ran about 6 to 12 cycles with a sample-barcoded 5' primer and J-beta primers. Every molecule of cDNA carried a tag from a template-switch adaptor with 12 random nucleotides. MiXCR was run by TCRdb on the 5' RACE reads, yielding one entry per CDR3 protein. In the table there are approximately 730,000 distinct CDR3 sequences, roughly 41% of which are singletons. J is TRBJ2-7 and V is TRBV6-2 or TRBV6-3; no firm D call. What was sequenced was blood. The TCR originated in a woman in her sixties in good health. CDR3 in amino acids: CASSYYTNEQYF. DNA of the CDR3: TGTGCCAGCAGTTACTATACGAATGAGCAGTACTTC.